The text below deals with one T cell receptor beta chain. The antigen is unknown. Naive CD8 cells lacked CD45RO, underwent positive selection for CCR7 and left out terminally differentiated effector memory CD45RA+ cells. The data were obtained in a study of shared clonotypes between healthy human individuals. Study-level results: All-four-donor shared clonotypes had higher generation probabilities than non-shared clonotypes did. Clonotype sharing among donors was expected to depend on sequencing depth.

Sequenced by immunoSEQ multiplex PCR; TCRdb stores in-frame clones only, minus some. Of about 700,000 clones detected, just over 90% appear once; the ten largest clones hold 24%. The V gene lost 2 bases and the J gene lost 3 bases, with 12 bases spanning the gap. The CDR3 is made up of 15 amino acids. Per germline, CDR1 MDHEN and CDR2 SYDVKM. Input material: naive CD8+ T cells sorted from blood. The sequence derives from a man younger than 40 in good health. The chain carries TRBV28 and TRBJ2-3; tentatively, D is TRBD1 (6 bases). CDR3 in DNA: TGTGCCAGCAGTTTAGGGGTACAGGGAACAGATACGCAGTATTTT. Translated: CASSLGVQGTDTQYF.